These 3 T cell receptor beta chains originate from one sample sequenced in a study of early T cells in non-severe SARS-CoV-2 infection. TCRdb reanalysed the 5' RACE reads using MiXCR and keeps one entry per CDR3 protein. The table includes around 80,000 distinct CDR3 sequences, around 11% detected once. Sample: whole blood, taken at baseline. These receptors originate from an adult who was a healthcare worker with PCR-confirmed SARS-CoV-2 infection or an uninfected control (not recorded which).

At least ten counts were recorded for this clonotype. The J gene is TRBJ2-3, the V gene TRBV4-1; perhaps TRBD2 as D (6 bases). This CDR3 is 18 amino acids long. Trimming took off 0 bases at V and 2 bases at J, with 18 bases between the two ends. Germline CDR1 reads MGHRA; CDR2 reads YSYEKL. DNA for the CDR3: TGCGCCAGCAGCCAAGATACGGAGGGCCGAGGGGCCACAGATACGCAGTATTTT. Translated: CASSQDTEGRGATDTQYF.

This clonotype was found a few times. The CDR3 sequence: CSVGVRNLGGETQYF. The DNA for the CDR3 is TGCAGCGTTGGGGTCCGGAATCTTGGGGGTGAGACCCAGTACTTC. The rearrangement links TRBV29-1 to TRBJ2-5; the D gene could be TRBD1 or TRBD2 (5 bases each). V dropped 4 bases and J dropped 5 bases, with 20 bases sitting between them. The germline CDR1 and CDR2 sequences are SQVTM and ANQGSEA. The CDR3 length is 15 residues.

The J gene is TRBJ1-2, the V gene TRBV19, with D perhaps TRBD1 (6 bases). Germline V gives CDR1 LNHDA, CDR2 SQIVND (reference sequence). The CDR3 covers 13 residues. V lost 5 bases and J 3 bases, leaving 10 bases between the germline ends. In DNA form, the CDR3 reads TGTGCCAGTAGTCCAGGGGCCCACTATGGCTACACCTTC. Its translation: CASSPGAHYGYTF.